Given below is one TCR beta chain in context. Antigen specificity is unknown. This entry belongs to a study of shared clonotypes between healthy human individuals. Whole-study results and caveats: In several donors, around 4.5% of naive CD4 clonotypes appeared in common. Represented diversity (both genetic and exposure-history) was limited by the small number of donors.

V gave up 0 bases and J gave up 7 bases, with 10 bases separating them. Germline V gene sequence: CDR1 GTSNPN, CDR2 SVGIG (reference sequence). This CDR3 has 13 residues. TCRdb's copy holds only in-frame clones and misses some; the assay was immunoSEQ multiplex PCR. The sample shows 2,500,000 or so clones, just under 95% of them seen only once. The origin of this receptor is a man between 18 and 35 years old in good health. Some clones in this sample may be carry-over from other donors' samples. The V call is TRBV30, the J call TRBJ2-1; D is undetermined. The source material was naive CD4+ T cells from PBMCs. Subset reported: CD45RA+ positively selected. CDR3 nucleotides: TGTGCCTGGAGTGTACTAACTACGAATGAGCAGTTCTTC. Amino acids: CAWSVLTTNEQFF.